A single sample gave rise to the 32 T cell receptor beta chains below, sequenced in a study of metastatic and nonmetastatic thyroid tumors. Patients were all untreated before their thyroid surgery. TCRdb re-called the PCR reads with MiXCR. The sample yields 75,000 to 100,000 clones, roughly 13% seen once. Sequencing used blood. The receptors derive from a female donor with papillary thyroid cancer or a benign thyroid nodule (not recorded which). Some clones in this sample may be carry-over from other donors' samples.

Turning to this clone: A junction boundary mismatches the germline segment, possibly from a read error. The V and J genes are TRBV4-1 and TRBJ2-3; 7 positions agree with TRBD2. The CDR3 totals 16 residues. CDR1 and CDR2 (germline): MGHRA, YSYEKL. The CDR3 here is CSSSQRLAYSSDTQYF. In DNA form, the CDR3 reads TGCTCCAGCAGCCAACGACTAGCTTATTCGTCAGATACGCAGTATTTT.

The chain carries TRBV4-1 and TRBJ2-5; 9 bases map to TRBD2. Germline V gene data show CDR1 as MGHRA and CDR2 as YSYEKL. There are 17 residues in the CDR3. With 6 bases clipped from V and 1 base from J, the junction kept 12 bases outside the gene matches. CDR3 nucleotides: TGCGCCAGCAGTGCGGGGGGGCGGACGGGGAGCCAAGAGACCCAGTACTTC. Its translation is CASSAGGRTGSQETQYF.

This clone was seen at least ten times. Other nucleotide sequences from this sample produce the same CDR3. The V call is TRBV20-1, the J call TRBJ2-2; TRBD1 might be the D (5 bases). Germline CDR1 and CDR2: DFQATT and SNEGSKA (reference sequence). The CDR3 sequence is 12 residues long. V was clipped by 2 bases and J by 6 bases, with 7 bases between them. The CDR3 spells CSARQGSGELFF. The CDR3, as DNA: TGCAGTGCTAGACAGGGTTCCGGGGAGCTGTTTTTT.

Notes on this clone: With a much larger clone just one base away, this may be a read error. This chain joins TRBV5-3 and TRBJ2-3; 7 nucleotides line up with TRBD2. TRBV5-3 is assigned to the ORF class and has an uncertain function. This CDR3 is 14 amino acids long. V dropped 8 bases and J dropped 6; count of bases not matched to a gene: 12. CDR3 protein: CASRLASGGDTQYF. CDR3 sequence (DNA): TGTGCCAGTAGGCTCGCTAGCGGTGGCGATACGCAGTATTTT.

This clone appeared many times. This may stem from a read error, because a much larger clone lies one nucleotide away. This chain links TRBV7-2 with TRBJ2-5, with TRBD1 matching 8 bases. The CDR3 extends over 15 amino acids. The germline CDR1 and CDR2 sequences are SGHTA and FQGNSA. The DNA of the CDR3 is TGTGCCAACAGCTTAGTGGACAGGGCTCAAGAGACCCAGTACTTC. This translates into CANSLVDRAQETQYF. Complete variable domain (other parts from reference TRBV7-2 and TRBJ2-5): GAGVSQSPSNKVTEKGKDVELRCDPISGHTALYWYRQSLGQGLEFLIYFQGNSAPDKSGLPSDRFSAERTGGSVSTLTIQRTQQEDSAVYLCANSLVDRAQETQYFGPGTRLLVL.

This clone was seen at least ten times. J is TRBJ1-3 and V is TRBV14; TRBD1 is a possible D gene (5 bases). Germline CDR1 reads SGHDN; CDR2 reads FVKESK. The CDR3 loop spans 15 amino acids. V was pared by 5 bases and J by 2 bases, with 13 bases between. The CDR3 is CASSISGGTGNTIYF. CDR3 DNA sequence: TGTGCCAGCAGCATCTCTGGGGGGACTGGAAACACCATATATTTT.

In regard to this clone: At one end the junction does not follow the germline gene, possibly because of a read error. The V call is TRBV7-2, the J call TRBJ2-2; 13 nucleotides match TRBD2. The CDR3 is 16 residues long. Germline V gene lookup returns CDR1 SGHTA and CDR2 FQGNSA. Here the CDR3 DNA reads TGTGCCAGCATCTTAGCGGGGACTAGCGGGACCAGGGAGCTGTTTTTT. Protein: CASILAGTSGTRELFF.

This clone was found many times. This rearrangement joins TRBV18 to TRBJ1-1; no reliable D call. The germline CDR1 and CDR2 sequences are KGHSH and LQKENI. This CDR3 spans 12 amino acids. The ends were cut back, 6 bases at V and 4 bases at J, with 9 bases in the middle. CDR3 loop: CASSVAGTEAFF. For the CDR3, the DNA is TGTGCCAGCTCCGTCGCTGGCACTGAAGCTTTCTTT. The full variable domain, rest sourced from reference TRBV18 and TRBJ1-1, is NAGVMQNPRHLVRRRGQEARLRCSPMKGHSHVYWYRQLPEEGLKFMVYLQKENIIDESGMPKERFSAEFPKEGPSILRIQQVVRGDSAAYFCASSVAGTEAFFGQGTRLTVV.

This clone was picked up many times. The chain recombines TRBV12-5 with TRBJ2-3; 10 bases are shared with TRBD1. The V segment lost 1 base and the J segment 3 bases; nucleotides outside the gene matches: 1. The CDR3 extends over 15 amino acids. Germline assignment: CDR1 LGHNT and CDR2 FRNRAP. CDR3 region: CASGLGQGATDTQYF. DNA for the CDR3: TGTGCTAGTGGTTTGGGACAGGGGGCAACAGATACGCAGTATTTT.

Ten or more counts support this clone. This chain uses TRBV28 with TRBJ2-7, with a tentative D call TRBD2 (5 bases). V was clipped by 3 bases and J by 7 bases, with 10 bases between them. In germline, CDR1 is MDHEN, CDR2 SYDVKM. This CDR3 region has 12 residues. The CDR3 here is CASSFLAREQYF. CDR3 nucleotides: TGTGCCAGCAGTTTTCTAGCCCGAGAGCAGTACTTC.

With respect to this clone: A much bigger clone sits one base away, suggesting this may be a read error. The gene calls are TRBV11-1 and TRBJ2-3, with TRBD2 matching 8 bases. Trimming at V came to 5 bases and at J to 4 bases, leaving 8 bases not matched to a gene. Germline V lookup: CDR1 SGHAT, CDR2 FQDESV (reference sequence). The length of the CDR3 is 15 residues. The CDR3 nucleotides are TGTGCCAGCAGCACACCAGCGGGAGTCCCAGATACGCAGTATTTT. It translates to CASSTPAGVPDTQYF.

This clone was counted many times. J is TRBJ2-6 and V is TRBV27; TRBD1 matches at 9 bases. With V trimmed by 6 bases and J by 0 bases, 9 bases remained unmatched. The germline CDR1 and CDR2 sequences are MNHEY and SMNVEV (reference sequence). This CDR3 spans 18 amino acids. The CDR3 coding sequence is TGTGCCAGCAGCTTCGCGGCGACAGGGGGCTCTGGGGCCAACGTCCTGACTTTC. Protein: CASSFAATGGSGANVLTF. The full variable domain, in which reference TRBV27 and TRBJ2-6 provide the parts outside the CDR3, is EAQVTQNPRYLITVTGKKLTVTCSQNMNHEYMSWYRQDPGLGLRQIYYSMNVEVTDKGDVPEGYKVSRKEKRNFPLILESPSPNQTSLYFCASSFAATGGSGANVLTFGAGSRLTVL.

The table lists this clone with many counts. The chain employs TRBV5-1 and TRBJ2-5, with TRBD2 matching 7 bases. The CDR3 consists of 13 residues. Per germline, CDR1 SGHRS and CDR2 YFSETQ. V lost 2 bases and J lost 5; bases outside the gene matches: 3. CDR3 sequence: CASSFWGGETQYF. In DNA, the CDR3 is TGCGCCAGCAGCTTTTGGGGGGGGGAGACCCAGTACTTC.

The chain recombines TRBV20-1 with TRBJ1-1; D perhaps matches TRBD1 (5 bases). CDR3 length equals 15 residues. Germline V CDR1 and CDR2: DFQATT, SNEGSKA (reference sequence). V lost 0 bases, J lost 4 bases, and 15 bases lay in between. The CDR3 coding sequence is TGCAGTGCTAGAGATTGGGGGGGGTGGAGCACTGAAGCTTTCTTT. Amino acids: CSARDWGGWSTEAFF.

This clone came up many times. V and J are TRBV20-1 and TRBJ2-1; D might be TRBD2 (6 bases). Germline V CDR1 and CDR2: DFQATT, SNEGSKA (reference sequence). V lost 6 bases and J lost 1, with 13 bases in between. The CDR3 totals 14 residues. Here the CDR3 reads CSAELLASYNEQFF. CDR3 DNA sequence: TGCAGTGCAGAACTTCTAGCGTCCTACAATGAGCAGTTCTTC.

The chain joins TRBV9 to TRBJ2-3, with TRBD2 matching 7 bases. V shed 3 bases and J 2 bases; nucleotides not matched to a gene: 9. This CDR3 region has 16 residues. Per germline, CDR1 SGDLS and CDR2 YYNGEE. The CDR3, as DNA: TGTGCCAGCAGCGAGACGCCGGGACTACCCACAGATACGCAGTATTTT. This encodes CASSETPGLPTDTQYF.

This clone is classed as medium-sized. The V gene is TRBV6-1, the J gene TRBJ2-7; D might be TRBD1 (5 bases). The germline gives CDR1 MNHNS, CDR2 SASEGT. Between the trimmed V and J ends, which lost 5 bases and 0 bases, there was a span of 11 bases. The CDR3 has 14 amino acids. CDR3 loop: CASSYTGSSYEQYF. The CDR3 nucleotides read TGTGCCAGCAGTTATACAGGTTCCTCCTACGAGCAGTACTTC.

The sample holds many counts of this clone. The gene calls are TRBV19 and TRBJ1-2; D might be TRBD1 (6 bases). Germline lookup yields CDR1 LNHDA and CDR2 SQIVND (reference sequence). The CDR3 is 14 amino acids. V was trimmed by 5 bases and J by 3 bases, leaving 13 bases between them. CDR3: CASSVDRAHYGYTF. CDR3 nucleotides: TGTGCCAGTAGTGTGGACAGAGCCCACTATGGCTACACCTTC.

Worth noting for this clone: A much larger clone lies a single base off, so this may be a read error. Distinct nucleotide sequences in the sample also encode this CDR3. The DNA of the CDR3 is TGTGCCAGCAGCTTAGTAAGGGGGTCTCCACAGTTCTTC. Its translation: CASSLVRGSPQFF. V usage is TRBV7-2 and J usage is TRBJ2-1; D is possibly TRBD1 (6 bases). This CDR3 has 13 residues. Trimming shortened V by 1 base and J by 13 bases, and 14 bases separated the two germline ends. Per germline, CDR1 SGHTA and CDR2 FQGNSA.

A word on this clone: A read error may explain this, as a much larger clone is one base away. The genes are TRBV18 and TRBJ2-3, with 8 bases matching TRBD2. CDR3 length: 13 residues. The V gene's germline CDR1 is KGHSH and CDR2 LQKENI. The trim removed 6 bases at V and 10 bases at J, leaving 9 bases unmatched. CDR3 in DNA: TGTGCCAGCTCGCCCGGGACTAGTTGGTCGCAGTATTTT. It translates to CASSPGTSWSQYF.

This clone was counted ten times or more. The chain combines TRBV27 with TRBJ2-7; either TRBD1 or TRBD2 may supply D (7 bases each). V was shortened by 2 bases and J by 4 bases, with 12 bases between the two germline ends. Germline CDR1 and CDR2: MNHEY and SMNVEV (reference sequence). The CDR3 length is 14 residues. Here the CDR3 DNA reads TGTGCCAGCAGTTTAAGCCAGGGGGGGTACGAGCAGTACTTC. It is translated as CASSLSQGGYEQYF.

This clone was recorded at least ten times. The chain couples TRBV4-2 to TRBJ2-5; 7 bases are shared with TRBD2. With 0 bases clipped from V and 9 bases from J, the junction kept 4 bases outside the gene matches. The CDR3 extends over 13 amino acids. CDR1 LGHNA and CDR2 YNFKEQ come from the germline V gene. The DNA for the CDR3 is TGTGCCAGCAGCCAAGATGGGGGGGTGGCCCAGTACTTC. This sequence encodes CASSQDGGVAQYF.

The sample holds a few counts of this clone. V usage is TRBV30 and J usage is TRBJ1-4; D is unclear. CDR1 and CDR2 from the germline V gene are GTSNPN and SVGIG (reference sequence). The CDR3 is made up of 11 amino acids. Trimming took off 8 bases at V and 8 bases at J, with 12 bases between the two ends. The CDR3 coding sequence is TGTGCCACTAAGGGAGACGAAAAACTGTTTTTT. Amino acid sequence: CATKGDEKLFF.

This clone occurred many times. Since a much larger clone is just one base distant, this may be a read error. The CDR3 loop reads CAGSEQATHNEQFF. The CDR3 bases are TGTGCCGGCAGTGAACAGGCTACCCACAATGAGCAGTTCTTC. The rearrangement joins TRBV6-1 to TRBJ2-1; D may be TRBD1 (5 bases). Per the germline V gene, CDR1 is MNHNS and CDR2 is SASEGT. The CDR3 is 14 amino acids.

This clone was seen a few times. This chain links TRBV19 with TRBJ2-1, with 8 bases fitting TRBD2. Germline CDR1 is LNHDA and CDR2 is SQIVND (reference sequence). V was clipped by 6 bases and J by 5 bases; unmatched bases: 6. This CDR3 is 14 amino acids long. The CDR3 DNA reads as TGTGCCAGTAGGTGCGGGGGGCGGGACAATGAGCAGTTCTTC. It specifies CASRCGGRDNEQFF.

Notes on this clone: The same CDR3 can be traced to other DNA sequences in this sample. The chain employs TRBV11-1 and TRBJ2-1; tentatively, D is TRBD2 (6 bases). The CDR3 sequence is 17 residues long. The ends were cut back, 5 bases at V and 1 base at J, with 18 bases in the middle. Germline V gives CDR1 SGHAT, CDR2 FQDESV (reference sequence). This chain's CDR3 is CASSPGWAGGSYNEQFF. The CDR3 nucleotides are TGTGCCAGCAGCCCAGGGTGGGCTGGAGGGTCCTACAATGAGCAGTTCTTC.

J is TRBJ2-7 and V is TRBV7-9; D remains ambiguous. Trimming removed 3 bases from V and 1 base from J, with 13 bases in between. Germline CDR1 and CDR2: SEHNR and FQNEAQ (reference sequence). There are 15 residues in the CDR3. The CDR3 reads CASSFGGFGSYEQYF. CDR3 sequence (DNA): TGTGCCAGCAGCTTTGGTGGGTTTGGTTCCTACGAGCAGTACTTC.

This clone was counted at least ten times. V gene TRBV10-3 combines with J gene TRBJ1-4; 8 bases are shared with TRBD1. Germline loops: CDR1 ENHRY, CDR2 SYGVKD. This CDR3 contains 12 residues. The J segment lost 10 bases and the V segment lost 4 bases, leaving 2 bases of the junction unmatched. The CDR3 here is CAISGDRGKLFF. CDR3 nucleotides: TGTGCCATCAGTGGTGACAGGGGAAAACTGTTTTTT.

There are a few counts of this clone. This chain connects TRBV6-1 to TRBJ2-7, with D perhaps matching TRBD1 (6 bases). The germline V and J ends were trimmed by 7 bases and 4 bases, with 14 bases remaining between them. Per the germline V gene, CDR1 is MNHNS and CDR2 is SASEGT. CDR3 length equals 13 residues. The CDR3 loop is CASTSLQGYEQYF. DNA for the CDR3: TGTGCCAGCACAAGTTTACAGGGTTACGAGCAGTACTTC.

This clone appeared many times. This chain links TRBV11-2 with TRBJ2-7, with 12 bases fitting TRBD1. The CDR3 loop spans 14 amino acids. Germline loops: CDR1 SGHAT, CDR2 FQNNGV. J was trimmed by 4 bases and V by 6 bases; bases with no gene match: 4. CDR3 coding DNA: TGTGCCAGCAGAGGGACAGGGGGCACGTACGAGCAGTACTTC. It translates to CASRGTGGTYEQYF. Based on the CDR3 plus reference TRBV11-2 and TRBJ2-7, the full variable domain is EAGVAQSPRYKIIEKRQSVAFWCNPISGHATLYWYQQILGQGPKLLIQFQNNGVVDDSQLPKDRFSAERLKGVDSTLKIQPAKLEDSAVYLCASRGTGGTYEQYFGPGTRLTVT.

In this sample, this clone turned up many times. The V and J genes are TRBV3-1 and TRBJ2-5; 7 positions agree with TRBD1. V shed 3 bases and J 4 bases; nucleotides not matched to a gene: 8. This CDR3 is 15 amino acids long. The germline V gene encodes CDR1 LGHDT and CDR2 YNNKEL (reference sequence). The CDR3: CASSHHDRVTETQYF. The DNA for the CDR3 is TGTGCCAGCAGCCATCATGACAGGGTAACAGAGACCCAGTACTTC.

The gene calls are TRBV5-1 and TRBJ2-7; tentative D call: TRBD1 (6 bases). With 0 bases removed from V and 7 bases from J, the gap between germline ends came to 17 bases. This CDR3 is 15 amino acids long. Germline lookup yields CDR1 SGHRS and CDR2 YFSETQ. This chain's CDR3 is CASSLAATGLEEQYF. The CDR3 DNA reads TGCGCCAGCAGCTTGGCGGCGACAGGACTCGAGGAGCAGTACTTC.